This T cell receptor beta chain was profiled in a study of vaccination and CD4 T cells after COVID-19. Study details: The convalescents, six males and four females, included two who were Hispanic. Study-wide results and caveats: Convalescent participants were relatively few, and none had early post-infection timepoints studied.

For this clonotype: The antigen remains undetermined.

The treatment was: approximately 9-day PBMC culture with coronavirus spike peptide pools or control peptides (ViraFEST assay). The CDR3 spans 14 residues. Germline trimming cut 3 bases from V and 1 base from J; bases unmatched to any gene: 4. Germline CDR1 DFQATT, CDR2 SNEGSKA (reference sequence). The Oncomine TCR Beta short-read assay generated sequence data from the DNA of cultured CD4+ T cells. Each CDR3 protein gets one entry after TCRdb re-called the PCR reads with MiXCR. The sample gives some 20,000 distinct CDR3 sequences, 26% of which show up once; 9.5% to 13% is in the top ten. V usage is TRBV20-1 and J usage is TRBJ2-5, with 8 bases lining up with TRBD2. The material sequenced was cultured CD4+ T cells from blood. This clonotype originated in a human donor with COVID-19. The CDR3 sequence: CSASPSGPQETQYF. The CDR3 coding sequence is TGCAGTGCTAGCCCTAGCGGGCCCCAAGAGACCCAGTACTTC.